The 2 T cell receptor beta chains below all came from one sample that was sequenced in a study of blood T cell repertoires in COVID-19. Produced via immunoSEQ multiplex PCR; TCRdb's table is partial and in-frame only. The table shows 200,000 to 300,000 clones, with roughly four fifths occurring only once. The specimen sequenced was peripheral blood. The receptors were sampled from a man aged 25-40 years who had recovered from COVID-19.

For the CDR3, the DNA is TGTGCCAGCAGTGAAGTGGCTAGGCTGCCTGAAGCTTTCTTT. Residues: CASSEVARLPEAFF. This chain uses TRBV6-1 with TRBJ1-1; no clear D. This CDR3 is 14 amino acids long. Trimming stripped 1 base from V and 6 bases from J, with 12 bases between. CDR1 and CDR2 (germline): MNHNS, SASEGT.

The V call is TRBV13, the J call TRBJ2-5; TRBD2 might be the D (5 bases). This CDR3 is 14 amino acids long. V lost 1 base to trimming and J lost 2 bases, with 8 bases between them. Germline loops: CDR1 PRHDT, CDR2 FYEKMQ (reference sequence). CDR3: CASSLVPGQETQYF. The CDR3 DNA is TGTGCCAGCAGCTTAGTACCGGGACAAGAGACCCAGTACTTC.